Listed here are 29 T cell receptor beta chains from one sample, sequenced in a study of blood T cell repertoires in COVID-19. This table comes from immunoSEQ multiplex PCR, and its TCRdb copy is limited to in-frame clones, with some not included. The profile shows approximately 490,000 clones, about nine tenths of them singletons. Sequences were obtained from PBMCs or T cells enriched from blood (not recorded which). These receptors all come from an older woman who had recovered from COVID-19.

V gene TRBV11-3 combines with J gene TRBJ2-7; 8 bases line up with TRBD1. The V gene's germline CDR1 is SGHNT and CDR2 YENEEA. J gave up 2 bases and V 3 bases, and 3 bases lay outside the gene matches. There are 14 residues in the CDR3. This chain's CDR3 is CASSFHRGAYEQYF. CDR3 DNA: TGTGCCAGCAGCTTCCACAGGGGGGCCTACGAGCAGTACTTC.

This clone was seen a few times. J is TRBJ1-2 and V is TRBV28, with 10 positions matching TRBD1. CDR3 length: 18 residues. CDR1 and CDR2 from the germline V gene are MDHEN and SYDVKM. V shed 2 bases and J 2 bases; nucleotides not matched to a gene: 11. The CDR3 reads CASSLPGTGVLGNYGYTF. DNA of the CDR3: TGTGCCAGCAGTTTACCGGGGACAGGGGTCTTAGGGAACTATGGCTACACCTTC.

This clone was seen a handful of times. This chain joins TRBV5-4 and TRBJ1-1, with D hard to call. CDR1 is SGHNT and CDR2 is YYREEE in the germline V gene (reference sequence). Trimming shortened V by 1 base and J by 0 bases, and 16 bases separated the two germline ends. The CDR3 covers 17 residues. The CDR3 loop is CASSLFQTRGLNTEAFF. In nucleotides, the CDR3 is TGTGCCAGCAGCTTGTTTCAGACCCGGGGATTGAACACTGAAGCTTTCTTT.

CDR3 amino acids: CASSEFGRGDNEQFF. The CDR3 DNA reads as TGTGCCAGCAGTGAGTTTGGCAGGGGTGACAATGAGCAGTTCTTC. This sequence joins TRBV2 and TRBJ2-1; TRBD1 might be the D (6 bases). Per germline, CDR1 SNHLY and CDR2 FYNNEI. There are 15 residues in the CDR3. With 3 bases removed from V and 5 bases from J, the gap between germline ends came to 14 bases.

The CDR3 protein is CASSLGAHSYEQYF. The CDR3 DNA reads as TGTGCCAGCAGCTTGGGCGCCCACTCCTACGAGCAGTACTTC. The rearrangement links TRBV5-4 to TRBJ2-7; D is unclear. The CDR3 consists of 14 residues. V was trimmed by 0 bases and J by 0 bases, leaving 7 bases between them. Germline CDR1 reads SGHNT; CDR2 reads YYREEE (reference sequence).

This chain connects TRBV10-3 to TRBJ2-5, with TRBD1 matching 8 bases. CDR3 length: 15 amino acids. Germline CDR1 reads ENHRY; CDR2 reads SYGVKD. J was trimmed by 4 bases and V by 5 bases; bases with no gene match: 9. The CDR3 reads CAISLTGGLGETQYF. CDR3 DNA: TGTGCCATCAGTCTTACAGGGGGTCTGGGAGAGACCCAGTACTTC.

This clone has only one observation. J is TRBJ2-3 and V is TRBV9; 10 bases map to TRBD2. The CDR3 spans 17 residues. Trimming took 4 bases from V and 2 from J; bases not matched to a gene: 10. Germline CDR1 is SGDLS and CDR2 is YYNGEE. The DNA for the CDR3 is TGTGCCAGCAGCCCCACTATTAGCGGGGGGCCCACAGATACGCAGTATTTT. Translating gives CASSPTISGGPTDTQYF. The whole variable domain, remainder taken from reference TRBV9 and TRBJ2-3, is DSGVTQTPKHLITATGQRVTLRCSPRSGDLSVYWYQQSLDQGLQFLIQYYNGEERAKGNILERFSAQQFPDLHSELNLSSLELGDSALYFCASSPTISGGPTDTQYFGPGTRLTVL.

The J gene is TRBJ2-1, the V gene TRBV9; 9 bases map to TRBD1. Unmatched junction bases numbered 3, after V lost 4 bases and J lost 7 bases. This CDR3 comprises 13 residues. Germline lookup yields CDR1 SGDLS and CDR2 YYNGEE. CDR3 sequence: CASSPTGGNEQFF. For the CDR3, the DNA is TGTGCCAGCAGCCCGACAGGGGGGAATGAGCAGTTCTTC.

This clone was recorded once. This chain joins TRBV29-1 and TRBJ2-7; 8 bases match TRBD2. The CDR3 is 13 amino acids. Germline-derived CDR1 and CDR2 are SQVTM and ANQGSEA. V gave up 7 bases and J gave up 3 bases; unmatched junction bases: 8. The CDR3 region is CSAGGGTHYEQYF. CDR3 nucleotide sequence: TGCAGCGCTGGCGGGGGGACTCACTACGAGCAGTACTTC.

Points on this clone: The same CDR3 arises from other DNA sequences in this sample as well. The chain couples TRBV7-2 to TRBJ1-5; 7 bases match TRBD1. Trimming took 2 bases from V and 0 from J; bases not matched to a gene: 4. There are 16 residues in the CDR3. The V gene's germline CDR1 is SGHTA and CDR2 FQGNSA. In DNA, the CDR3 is TGTGCCAGCAGCTTAAGCACAGGGGATAGCAATCAGCCCCAGCATTTT. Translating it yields CASSLSTGDSNQPQHF.

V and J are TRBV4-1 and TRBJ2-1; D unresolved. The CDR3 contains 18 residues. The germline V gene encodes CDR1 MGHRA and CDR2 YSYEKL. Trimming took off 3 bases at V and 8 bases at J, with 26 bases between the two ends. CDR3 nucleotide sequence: TGCGCCAGCAGCCACGGGTGGCTTAAAAAGGCGTTTTTTGATGAGCAGTTCTTC. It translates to CASSHGWLKKAFFDEQFF.

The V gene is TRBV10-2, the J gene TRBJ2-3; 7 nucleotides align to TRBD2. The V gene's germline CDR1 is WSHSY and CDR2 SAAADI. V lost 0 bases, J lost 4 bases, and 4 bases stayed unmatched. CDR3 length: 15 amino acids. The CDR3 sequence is CASSESSRGADTQYF. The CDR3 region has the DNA TGCGCCAGCAGTGAGTCGAGCCGGGGGGCAGATACGCAGTATTTT.

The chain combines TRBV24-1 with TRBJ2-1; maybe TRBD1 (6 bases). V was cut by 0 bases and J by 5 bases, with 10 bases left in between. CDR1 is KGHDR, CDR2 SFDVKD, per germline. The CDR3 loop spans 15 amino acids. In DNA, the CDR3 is TGTGCCACCAGTGATTTGGGACAGAAAGACAATGAGCAGTTCTTC. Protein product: CATSDLGQKDNEQFF.

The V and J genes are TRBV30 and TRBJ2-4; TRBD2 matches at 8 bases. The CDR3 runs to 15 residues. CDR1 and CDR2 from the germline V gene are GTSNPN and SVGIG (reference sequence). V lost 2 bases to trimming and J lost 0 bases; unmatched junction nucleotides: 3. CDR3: CAWSYGGEAKNIQYF. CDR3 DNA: TGTGCCTGGAGTTACGGGGGGGAAGCCAAAAACATTCAGTACTTC. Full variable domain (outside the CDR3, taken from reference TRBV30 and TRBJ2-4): SQTIHQWPATLVQPVGSPLSLECTVEGTSNPNLYWYRQAAGRGLQLLFYSVGIGQISSEVPQNLSASRPQDRQFILSSKKLLLSDSGFYLCAWSYGGEAKNIQYFGAGTRLSVL.

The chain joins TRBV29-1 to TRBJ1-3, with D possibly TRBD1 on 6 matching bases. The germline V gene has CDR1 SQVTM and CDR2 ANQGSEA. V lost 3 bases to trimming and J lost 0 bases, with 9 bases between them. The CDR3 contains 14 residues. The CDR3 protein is CSVDTGSSGNTIYF. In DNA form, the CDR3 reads TGCAGCGTTGACACAGGGAGCTCTGGAAACACCATATATTTT.

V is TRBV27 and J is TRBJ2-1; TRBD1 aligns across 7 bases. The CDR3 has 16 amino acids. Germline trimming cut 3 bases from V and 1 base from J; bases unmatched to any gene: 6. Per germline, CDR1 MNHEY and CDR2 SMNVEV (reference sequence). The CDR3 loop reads CASSFDRVLSYNEQFF. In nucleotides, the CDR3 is TGTGCCAGCAGTTTTGACAGGGTATTGTCCTACAATGAGCAGTTCTTC.

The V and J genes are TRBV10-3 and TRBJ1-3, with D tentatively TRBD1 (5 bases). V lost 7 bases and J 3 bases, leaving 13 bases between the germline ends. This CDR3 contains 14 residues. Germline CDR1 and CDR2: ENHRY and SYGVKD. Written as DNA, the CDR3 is TGTGCCATCACCGTAGGGGTTTTTGGAAACACCATATATTTT. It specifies CAITVGVFGNTIYF.

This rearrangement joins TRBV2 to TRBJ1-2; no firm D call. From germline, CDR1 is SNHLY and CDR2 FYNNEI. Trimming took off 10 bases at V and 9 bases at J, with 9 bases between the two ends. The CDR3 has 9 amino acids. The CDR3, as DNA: TGTGCCATCCCCGACAGCTACACCTTC. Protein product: CAIPDSYTF.

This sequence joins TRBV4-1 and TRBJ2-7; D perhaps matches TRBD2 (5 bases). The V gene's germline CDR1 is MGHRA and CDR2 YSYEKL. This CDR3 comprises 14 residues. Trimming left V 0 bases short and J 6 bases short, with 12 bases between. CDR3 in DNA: TGCGCCAGCAGCCAAGATACGCCTAGCCCCGAGCAGTACTTC. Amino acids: CASSQDTPSPEQYF.

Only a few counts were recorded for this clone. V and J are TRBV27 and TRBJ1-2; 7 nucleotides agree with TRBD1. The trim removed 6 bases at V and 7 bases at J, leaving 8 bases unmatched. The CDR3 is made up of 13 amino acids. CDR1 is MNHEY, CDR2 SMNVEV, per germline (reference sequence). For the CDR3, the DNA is TGTGCCAGCAGGGCGACAGGGTATGGTGGCTACACCTTC. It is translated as CASRATGYGGYTF.

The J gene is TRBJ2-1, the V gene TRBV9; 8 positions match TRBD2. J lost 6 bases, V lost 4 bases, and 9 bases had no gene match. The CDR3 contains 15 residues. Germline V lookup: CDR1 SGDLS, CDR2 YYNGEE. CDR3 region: CASSMTSGGFNEQFF. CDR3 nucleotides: TGTGCCAGCAGCATGACCAGCGGGGGTTTCAATGAGCAGTTCTTC.

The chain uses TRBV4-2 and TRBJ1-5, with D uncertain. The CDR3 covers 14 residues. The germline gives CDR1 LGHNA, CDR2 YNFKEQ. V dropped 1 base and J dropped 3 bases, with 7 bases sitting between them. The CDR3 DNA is TGTGCCAGCAGCCAAGTAGCTGACAATCAGCCCCAGCATTTT. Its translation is CASSQVADNQPQHF.

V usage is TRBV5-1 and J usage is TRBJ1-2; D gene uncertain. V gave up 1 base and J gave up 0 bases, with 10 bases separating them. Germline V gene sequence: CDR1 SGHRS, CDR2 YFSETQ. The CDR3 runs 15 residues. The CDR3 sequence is CASSLSYSSNYGYTF. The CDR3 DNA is TGCGCCAGCAGCTTGAGCTACAGTTCTAACTATGGCTACACCTTC.

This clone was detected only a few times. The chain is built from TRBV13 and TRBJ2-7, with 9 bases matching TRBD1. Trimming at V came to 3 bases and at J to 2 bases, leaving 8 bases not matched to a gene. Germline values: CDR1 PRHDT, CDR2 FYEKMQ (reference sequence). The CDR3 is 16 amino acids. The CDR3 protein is CASSFSGTGLPYEQYF. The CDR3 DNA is TGTGCCAGCAGCTTCTCCGGGACAGGGCTCCCCTACGAGCAGTACTTC. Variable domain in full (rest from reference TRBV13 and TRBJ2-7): AAGVIQSPRHLIKEKRETATLKCYPIPRHDTVYWYQQGPGQDPQFLISFYEKMQSDKGSIPDRFSAQQFSDYHSELNMSSLELGDSALYFCASSFSGTGLPYEQYFGPGTRLTVT.

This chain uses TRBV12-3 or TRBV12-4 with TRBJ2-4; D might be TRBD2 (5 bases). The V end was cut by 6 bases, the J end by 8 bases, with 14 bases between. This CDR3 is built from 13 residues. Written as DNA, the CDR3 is TGTGCCAGCAGCTTCACACTAGGTCACATTCAGTACTTC. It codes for CASSFTLGHIQYF.

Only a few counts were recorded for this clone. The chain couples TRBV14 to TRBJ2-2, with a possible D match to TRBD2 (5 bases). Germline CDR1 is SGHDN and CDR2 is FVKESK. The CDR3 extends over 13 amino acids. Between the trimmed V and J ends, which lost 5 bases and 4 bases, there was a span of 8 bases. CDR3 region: CASSFGLTGELFF. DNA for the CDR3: TGTGCCAGCAGCTTCGGACTCACCGGGGAGCTGTTTTTT.

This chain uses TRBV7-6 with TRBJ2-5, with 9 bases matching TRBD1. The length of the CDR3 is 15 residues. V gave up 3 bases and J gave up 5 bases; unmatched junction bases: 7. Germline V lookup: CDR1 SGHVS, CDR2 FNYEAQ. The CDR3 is CASSFGGQGGETQYF. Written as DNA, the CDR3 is TGTGCCAGCAGCTTTGGGGGACAGGGAGGGGAGACCCAGTACTTC.

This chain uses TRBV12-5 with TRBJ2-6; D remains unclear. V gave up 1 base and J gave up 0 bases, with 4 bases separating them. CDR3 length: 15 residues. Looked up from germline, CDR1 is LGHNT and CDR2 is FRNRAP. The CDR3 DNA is TGTGCTAGTGGTTTGGCCAGCTCTGGGGCCAACGTCCTGACTTTC. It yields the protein CASGLASSGANVLTF.

Written as DNA, the CDR3 is TGCGCCAGCTTTACCAACAACACAGGACAGCCCTCTTATCAGCCCCAGCATTTT. Its protein is CASFTNNTGQPSYQPQHF. J is TRBJ1-5 and V is TRBV5-1; a possible D gene is TRBD1 (6 bases). Trimming took 7 bases from V and 5 from J, leaving 28 bases between them. The germline CDR1 and CDR2 sequences are SGHRS and YFSETQ. This CDR3 spans 18 amino acids.